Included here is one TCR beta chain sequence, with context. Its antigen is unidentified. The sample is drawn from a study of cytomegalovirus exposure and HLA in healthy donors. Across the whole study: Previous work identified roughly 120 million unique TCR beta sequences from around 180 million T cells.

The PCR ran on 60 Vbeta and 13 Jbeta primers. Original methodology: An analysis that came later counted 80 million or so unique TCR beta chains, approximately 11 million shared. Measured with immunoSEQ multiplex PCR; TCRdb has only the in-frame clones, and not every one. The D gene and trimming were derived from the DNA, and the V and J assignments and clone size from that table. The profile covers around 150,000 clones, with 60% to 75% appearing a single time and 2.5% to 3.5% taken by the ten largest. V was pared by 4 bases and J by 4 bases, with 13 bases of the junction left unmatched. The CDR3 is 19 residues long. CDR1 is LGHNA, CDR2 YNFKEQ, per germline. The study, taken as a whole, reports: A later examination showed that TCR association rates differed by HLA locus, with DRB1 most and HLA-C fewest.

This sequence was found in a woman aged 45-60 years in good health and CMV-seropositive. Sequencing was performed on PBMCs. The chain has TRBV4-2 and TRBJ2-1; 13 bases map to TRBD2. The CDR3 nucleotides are TGTGCCAGCAGCCGAGGCCCCCGACTAGCGGGGGGATCGTACAATGAGCAGTTCTTC. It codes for CASSRGPRLAGGSYNEQFF.